The next 6 T cell receptor beta chains were all read from a single sample in a study of T cells in Graves' hyperthyroidism and ophthalmopathy. Amplification targeted TCR beta CDR3 regions from RNA transcripts. First-round RT-PCR with HTBI primers amplified the TCR CDR3 region. A single record per CDR3 protein comes from TCRdb applying MiXCR to the multiplex PCR reads. The sample has under 750,000 distinct CDR3 sequences, around 20% seen once; the top ten hold 16%. Sequences were obtained from blood. These receptors all stem from a woman between 50 and 59 years old with Graves' hyperthyroidism that later progressed to Graves' ophthalmopathy.

With respect to this clonotype: A single base separates this from a much larger clone, so it may be a read error. This chain links TRBV8-2 with TRBJ1-1; the table assigns TRBD1, which was not confirmed against the DNA. TRBV8-2 is a pseudogene. CDR3 length: 14 amino acids. DNA of the CDR3: TGTGGCAGCAGACACGGGACAGGGGTTAGTGAAGCTTTCTTT. The encoded protein is CGSRHGTGVSEAFF.

This clonotype was recorded a few times. CDR3 sequence: CSARDWGASNQPQHF. In DNA form, the CDR3 reads TGCAGTGCTAGAGATTGGGGGGCGAGCAATCAGCCCCAGCATTTT. J is TRBJ1-5 and V is TRBV20-1, with a tentative D call TRBD1 (6 bases). The CDR3 runs 15 residues. V lost 0 bases to trimming and J lost 1 base, with 10 bases between them. Germline V gene sequence: CDR1 DFQATT, CDR2 SNEGSKA (reference sequence).

The chain links TRBV20-1 to TRBJ1-2, with unresolved D. CDR3 length equals 13 residues. Germline CDR1 reads DFQATT; CDR2 reads SNEGSKA (reference sequence). V was cut by 6 bases and J by 4 bases, with 15 bases left in between. CDR3 residues: CSAPPPGSYGYTF. The CDR3 nucleotides read TGCAGTGCGCCGCCCCCGGGGAGCTATGGCTACACCTTC.

This chain connects TRBV12-5 to TRBJ1-5; D call uncertain. There are 14 residues in the CDR3. In germline, CDR1 is LGHNT, CDR2 FRNRAP. V was shortened by 0 bases and J by 4 bases, with 7 bases between the two germline ends. CDR3 in amino acids: CASGLVSVNQPQHF. CDR3 coding DNA: TGTGCTAGTGGTTTGGTATCAGTGAATCAGCCCCAGCATTTT. The full variable domain, with the rest looked up from reference TRBV12-5 and TRBJ1-5, is DARVTQTPRHKVTEMGQEVTMRCQPILGHNTVFWYRQTMMQGLELLAYFRNRAPLDDSGMPKDRFSAEMPDATLATLKIQPSEPRDSAVYFCASGLVSVNQPQHFGDGTRLSIL.

This clonotype has only a few counts. The chain carries TRBV5-1 and TRBJ2-7; TRBD1 is a possible D gene (5 bases). From germline, CDR1 is SGHRS and CDR2 YFSETQ. This CDR3 spans 14 amino acids. The V end lost 0 bases, the J end lost 6 bases, and 13 bases lay between the germline ends. The CDR3 is CASSLGQRFSEQYF. CDR3 bases: TGCGCCAGCAGCTTGGGACAGAGATTTTCCGAGCAGTACTTC.

V and J are TRBV20-1 and TRBJ1-2; 7 bases align to TRBD1. CDR3 length: 15 amino acids. CDR1 DFQATT and CDR2 SNEGSKA come from the germline V gene (reference sequence). V shed 3 bases and J 1 base; nucleotides not matched to a gene: 8. The CDR3 loop reads CSASPQDRLNYGYTF. The CDR3 region has the DNA TGCAGTGCTAGCCCTCAGGACAGGCTTAACTATGGCTACACCTTC.